This T cell receptor beta chain appears in the sequencing data of a study of T cells after posttransplantation cyclophosphamide. General study results and limits: Donor CD8+ memory clones often dominated recipient blood repertoires at later times. Blood and skin or GI T cell repertoires showed limited TRB overlap. TRB clonality was highly associated with recipient CMV seropositivity and reactivation.

The protocol was immunoSEQ multiplex PCR, while the TCRdb copy is restricted to in-frame clones and leaves out a portion. There are over 2,000 clones in the sample, none observed a single time. Busulfan-fludarabine conditioning, marrow transplant, and cyclophosphamide on days +3 and +4 were administered. Germline-derived CDR1 and CDR2 are SGHTA and FQGNSA. The V gene lost 5 bases and the J gene lost 0 bases, with 8 bases spanning the gap. The CDR3 runs to 14 residues. This clone has ten or more counts. Its antigen is unidentified. The sequence was collected from a female patient between 60 and 69 years old who received an allogeneic stem cell transplant from an unrelated donor, was CMV-positive, and had acute GVHD only. Some T cells may trace back to the graft donor. V is TRBV7-2 and J is TRBJ1-5, with D unresolved. Sequencing was performed on PBMCs, taken after an allogeneic stem cell transplant with post-transplant cyclophosphamide. The CDR3 here is CASSPSISNQPQHF. The CDR3 DNA is TGTGCCAGCAGCCCCTCTATTAGCAATCAGCCCCAGCATTTT.